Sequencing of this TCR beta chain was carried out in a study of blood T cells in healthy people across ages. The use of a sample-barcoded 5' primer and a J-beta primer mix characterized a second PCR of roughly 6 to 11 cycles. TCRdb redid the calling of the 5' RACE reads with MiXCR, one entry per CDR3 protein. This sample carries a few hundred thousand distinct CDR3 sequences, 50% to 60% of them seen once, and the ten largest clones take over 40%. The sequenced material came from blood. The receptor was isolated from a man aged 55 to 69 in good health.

CDR3 nucleotide sequence: TGTGCCAGCAGTGTAGGCTGGTACGGGGAGCTGTTTTTT. It translates to CASSVGWYGELFF. The chain uses TRBV28 and TRBJ2-2; unclear D gene. Per germline, CDR1 MDHEN and CDR2 SYDVKM. V gave up 5 bases and J gave up 7 bases, with 11 bases separating them. This CDR3 has 13 amino acids.